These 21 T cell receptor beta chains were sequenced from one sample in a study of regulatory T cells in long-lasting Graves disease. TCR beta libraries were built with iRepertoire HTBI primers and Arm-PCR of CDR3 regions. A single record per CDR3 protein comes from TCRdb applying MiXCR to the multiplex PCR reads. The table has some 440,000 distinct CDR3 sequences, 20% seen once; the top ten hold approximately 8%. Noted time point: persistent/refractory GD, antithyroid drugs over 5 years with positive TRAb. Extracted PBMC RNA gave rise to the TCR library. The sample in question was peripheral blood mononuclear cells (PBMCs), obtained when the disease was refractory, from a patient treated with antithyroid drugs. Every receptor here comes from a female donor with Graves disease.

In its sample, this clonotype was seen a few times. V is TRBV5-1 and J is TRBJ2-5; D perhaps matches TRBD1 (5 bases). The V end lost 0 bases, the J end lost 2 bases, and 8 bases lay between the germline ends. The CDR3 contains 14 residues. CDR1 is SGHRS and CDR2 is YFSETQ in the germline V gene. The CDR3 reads CASSLGQRQETQYF. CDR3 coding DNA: TGCGCCAGCAGCTTGGGACAGAGACAAGAGACCCAGTACTTC. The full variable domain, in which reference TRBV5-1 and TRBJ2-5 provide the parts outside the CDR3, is KAGVTQTPRYLIKTRGQQVTLSCSPISGHRSVSWYQQTPGQGLQFLFEYFSETQRNKGNFPGRFSGRQFSNSRSEMNVSTLELGDSALYLCASSLGQRQETQYFGPGTRLLVL.

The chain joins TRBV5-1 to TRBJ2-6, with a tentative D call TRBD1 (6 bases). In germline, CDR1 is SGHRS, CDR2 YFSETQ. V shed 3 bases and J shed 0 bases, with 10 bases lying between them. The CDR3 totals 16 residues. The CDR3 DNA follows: TGCGCCAGCAGCTGGGACATGGTCTCTGGGGCCAACGTCCTGACTTTC. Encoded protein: CASSWDMVSGANVLTF.

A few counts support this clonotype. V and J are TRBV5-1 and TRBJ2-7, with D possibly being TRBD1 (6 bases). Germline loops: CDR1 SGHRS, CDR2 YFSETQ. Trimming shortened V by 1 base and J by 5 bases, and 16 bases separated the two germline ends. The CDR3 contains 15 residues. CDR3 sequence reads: CASSLSDSFLHEQYF. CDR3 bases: TGCGCCAGCAGCTTGTCGGACAGTTTTCTACACGAGCAGTACTTC.

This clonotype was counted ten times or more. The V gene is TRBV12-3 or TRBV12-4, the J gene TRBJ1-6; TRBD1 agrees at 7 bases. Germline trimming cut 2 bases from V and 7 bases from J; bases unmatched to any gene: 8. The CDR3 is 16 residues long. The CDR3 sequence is CASSLYEGASNSPLHF. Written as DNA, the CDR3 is TGTGCCAGCAGTTTATACGAGGGGGCGTCAAATTCACCCCTCCACTTT.

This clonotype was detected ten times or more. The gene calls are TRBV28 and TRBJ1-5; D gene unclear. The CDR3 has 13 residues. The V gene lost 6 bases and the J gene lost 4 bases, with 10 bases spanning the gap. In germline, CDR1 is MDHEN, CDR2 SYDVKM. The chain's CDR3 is CASSWGYNQPQHF. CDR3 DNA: TGTGCCAGCAGCTGGGGATATAATCAGCCCCAGCATTTT.

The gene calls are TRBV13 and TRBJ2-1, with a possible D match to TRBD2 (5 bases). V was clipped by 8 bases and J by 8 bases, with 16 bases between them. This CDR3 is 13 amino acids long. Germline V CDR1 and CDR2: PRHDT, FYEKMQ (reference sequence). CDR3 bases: TGTGCCAGCGCGACTAAGTTCGGCGATGAGCAGTTCTTC. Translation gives CASATKFGDEQFF.

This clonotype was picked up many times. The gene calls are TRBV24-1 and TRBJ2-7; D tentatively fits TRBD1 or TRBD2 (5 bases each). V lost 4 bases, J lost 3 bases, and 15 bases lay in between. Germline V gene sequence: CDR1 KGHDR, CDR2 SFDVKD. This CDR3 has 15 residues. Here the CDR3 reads CATSDAGTSRYEQYF. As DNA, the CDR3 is TGTGCCACCAGTGACGCCGGGACCTCCCGCTACGAGCAGTACTTC.

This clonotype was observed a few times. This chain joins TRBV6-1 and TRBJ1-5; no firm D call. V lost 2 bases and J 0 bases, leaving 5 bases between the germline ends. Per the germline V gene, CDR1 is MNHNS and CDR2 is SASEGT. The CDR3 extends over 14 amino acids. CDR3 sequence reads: CASSERNSNQPQHF. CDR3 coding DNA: TGTGCCAGCAGTGAACGGAATAGCAATCAGCCCCAGCATTTT.

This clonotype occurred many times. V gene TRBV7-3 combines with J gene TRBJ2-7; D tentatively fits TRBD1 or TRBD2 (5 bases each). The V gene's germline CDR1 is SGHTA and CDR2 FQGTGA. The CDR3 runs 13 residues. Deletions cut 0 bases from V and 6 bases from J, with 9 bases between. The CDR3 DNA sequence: TGTGCCAGCAGCTTAACGCGAGGGGCCGAGCAGTACTTC. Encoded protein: CASSLTRGAEQYF.

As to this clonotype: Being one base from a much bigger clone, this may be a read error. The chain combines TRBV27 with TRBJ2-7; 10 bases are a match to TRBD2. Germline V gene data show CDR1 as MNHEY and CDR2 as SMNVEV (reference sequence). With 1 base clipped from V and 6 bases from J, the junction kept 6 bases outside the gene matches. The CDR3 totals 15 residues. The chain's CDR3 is CASSLWTSGDCEQYF. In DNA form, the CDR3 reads TGTGCCAGCAGTTTATGGACTAGCGGAGACTGCGAGCAGTACTTC.

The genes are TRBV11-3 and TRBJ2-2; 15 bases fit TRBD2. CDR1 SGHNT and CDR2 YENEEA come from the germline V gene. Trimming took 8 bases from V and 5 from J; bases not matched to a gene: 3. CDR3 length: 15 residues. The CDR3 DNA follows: TGTGCCAGCGGGGGACTAGCGGGAGGAACCGGGGAGCTGTTTTTT. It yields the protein CASGGLAGGTGELFF.

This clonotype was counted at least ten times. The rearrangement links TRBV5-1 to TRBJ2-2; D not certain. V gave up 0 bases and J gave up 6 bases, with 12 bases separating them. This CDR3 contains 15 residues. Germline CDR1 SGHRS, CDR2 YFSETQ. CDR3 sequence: CASSLVLGGAGELFF. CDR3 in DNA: TGCGCCAGCAGCTTGGTCCTCGGTGGGGCCGGGGAGCTGTTTTTT.

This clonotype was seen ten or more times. The CDR3 reads CASTRDDRGANGYTF. The CDR3 coding sequence is TGCGCCAGCACTAGGGACGACCGGGGGGCCAATGGCTACACCTTC. The chain joins TRBV5-1 to TRBJ1-2; D perhaps matches TRBD1 (6 bases). The V and J ends lost 6 bases and 6 bases respectively, with 21 bases between them. CDR3 size: 15 residues. Germline lookup yields CDR1 SGHRS and CDR2 YFSETQ.

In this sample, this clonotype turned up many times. Written as DNA, the CDR3 is TGTGCCAGCAGCCATGGGACCCATATTAAGTCCTACGAGCAGTACTTC. Translated: CASSHGTHIKSYEQYF. This rearrangement joins TRBV28 to TRBJ2-7; D could derive from TRBD1 or TRBD2 (5 bases each). The CDR3 spans 16 residues. The germline V gene has CDR1 MDHEN and CDR2 SYDVKM. Trimming took 6 bases from V and 1 from J, leaving 19 bases between them.

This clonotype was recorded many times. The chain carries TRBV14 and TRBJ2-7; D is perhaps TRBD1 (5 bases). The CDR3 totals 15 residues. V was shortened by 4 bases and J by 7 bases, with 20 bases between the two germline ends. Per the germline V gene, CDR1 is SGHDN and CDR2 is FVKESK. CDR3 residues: CASSPSRGIPGEQYF. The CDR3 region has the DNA TGTGCCAGCAGCCCTTCACGAGGAATCCCAGGGGAGCAGTACTTC.

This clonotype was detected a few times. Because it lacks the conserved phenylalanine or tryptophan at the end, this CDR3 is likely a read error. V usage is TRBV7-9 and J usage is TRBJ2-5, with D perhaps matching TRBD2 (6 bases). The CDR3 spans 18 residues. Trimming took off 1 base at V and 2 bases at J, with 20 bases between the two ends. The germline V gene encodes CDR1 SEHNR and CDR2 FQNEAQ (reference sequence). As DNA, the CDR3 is TGTGCCAGCAGCTTAGTAGGAGGGTTCGTCGAGCGACAAGAGACCCAGTACTCC. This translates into CASSLVGGFVERQETQYS.

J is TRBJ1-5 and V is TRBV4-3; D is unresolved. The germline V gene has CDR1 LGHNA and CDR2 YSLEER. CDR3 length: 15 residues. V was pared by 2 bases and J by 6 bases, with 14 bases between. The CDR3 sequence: CASSQSLSPGQPQHF. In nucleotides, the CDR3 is TGCGCCAGCAGCCAATCCTTATCCCCCGGTCAGCCCCAGCATTTT.

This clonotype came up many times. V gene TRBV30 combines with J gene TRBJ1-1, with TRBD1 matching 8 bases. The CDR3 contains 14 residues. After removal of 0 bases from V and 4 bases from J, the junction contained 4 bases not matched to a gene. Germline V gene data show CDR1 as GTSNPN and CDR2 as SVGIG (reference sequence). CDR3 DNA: TGTGCCTGGAGTGTAGTAGGGACAGGCACTGAAGCTTTCTTT. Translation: CAWSVVGTGTEAFF. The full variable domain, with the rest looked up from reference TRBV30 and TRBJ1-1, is SQTIHQWPATLVQPVGSPLSLECTVEGTSNPNLYWYRQAAGRGLQLLFYSVGIGQISSEVPQNLSASRPQDRQFILSSKKLLLSDSGFYLCAWSVVGTGTEAFFGQGTRLTVV.

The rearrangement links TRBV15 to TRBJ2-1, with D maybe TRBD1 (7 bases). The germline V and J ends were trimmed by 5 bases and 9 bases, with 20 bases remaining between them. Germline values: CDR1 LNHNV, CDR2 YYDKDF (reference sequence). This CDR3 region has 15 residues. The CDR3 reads CATSARARGVTEQFF. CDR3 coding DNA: TGTGCCACCAGCGCCAGAGCCAGGGGGGTTACTGAGCAGTTCTTC.

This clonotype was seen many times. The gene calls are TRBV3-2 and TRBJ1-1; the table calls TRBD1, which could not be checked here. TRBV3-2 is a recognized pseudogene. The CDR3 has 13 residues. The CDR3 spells CASRTDSFTEAFF. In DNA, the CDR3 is TGTGCCAGCAGAACGGACAGTTTCACTGAAGCTTTCTTT.

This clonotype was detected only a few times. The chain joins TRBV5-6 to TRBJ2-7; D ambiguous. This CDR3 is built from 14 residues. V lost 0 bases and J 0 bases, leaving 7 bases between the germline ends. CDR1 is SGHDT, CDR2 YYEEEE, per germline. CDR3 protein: CASSLGISSYEQYF. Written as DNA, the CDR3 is TGTGCCAGCAGCTTGGGTATTAGCTCCTACGAGCAGTACTTC.